These T cell receptor beta chains were read from a single sample in a study of cytomegalovirus exposure and HLA in healthy donors. The repertoire was sequenced with immunoSEQ multiplex PCR; TCRdb's copy has only in-frame clones and lacks some. The sample has 120,000 or so clones, and its top ten clones hold more than 3%. Sequenced material: PBMCs. Receptor source: a man aged 18 to 30 in good health and CMV-seronegative. Each CDR3 is given with its conserved first and last residue. A D gene is named only where the DNA matches it firmly.

>TRBJ2-7|TRBV5-1|TRBD2
TGCGCCAGCAGCTTGGCCGGGGGGAGCTCCTACGAGCAGTACTTC
CASSLAGGSSYEQYF
>TRBJ1-5|TRBV18|TRBD1
TGTGCCAGCTCGACGGGACAGGGACTTACGGGTCAGCCCCAGCATTTT
CASSTGQGLTGQPQHF
>TRBJ2-1|TRBV4-1|-
TGCGCCAGCAGCCAAGTAATGGTTTTAGGACTGTTGGGCTACAATGAGCAGTTCTTC
CASSQVMVLGLLGYNEQFF
>TRBJ2-6|TRBV18|-
TGTGCCAGCTCACCCGTGGGGGGCTCTGGGGCCAACGTCCTGACTTTC
CASSPVGGSGANVLTF
>TRBJ1-4|TRBV19|-
TGTGCCAGCATGCCTGGGACACGTGAAAAACTGTTTTTT
CASMPGTREKLFF
>TRBJ1-2|TRBV7-6|TRBD1
TGTGCCAGCAGCCCTCGCCGGGACAGGGGGTTCTATGGCTACACCTTC
CASSPRRDRGFYGYTF
>TRBJ2-7|TRBV28|-
TGTGCCAGCAGTTTATTGACGGGGACGGACAGCGGGCAGTACTTC
CASSLLTGTDSGQYF
>TRBJ2-2|TRBV27|-
TGTGCCAGCAGGCTACAGACCGGGGAGCTGTTTTTT
CASRLQTGELFF
>TRBJ1-2|TRBV5-1|-
TGCGCCAGCAGCGCGGGGGTCTTCGGAGGGGGACCCTATGGCTACACCTTC
CASSAGVFGGGPYGYTF
>TRBJ1-1|TRBV9|-
TGTGCCAGCAGCGTAGCGGGTTCGGACACTGAAGCTTTCTTT
CASSVAGSDTEAFF
>TRBJ2-7|TRBV7-2|TRBD2
TGTGCCAGCAGCTTCCAGCGGGATAGGGAGCAGTACTTC
CASSFQRDREQYF
>TRBJ2-5|TRBV10-1|-
TGCGCCAGCAGGGCGGGACACCAAGAGACCCAGTACTTC
CASRAGHQETQYF
>TRBJ1-6|TRBV15|-
TGTGCCACCAGCAGAGAAGGGGTACAGGGCAGTAATTCACCCCTCCACTTT
CATSREGVQGSNSPLHF
>TRBJ1-2|TRBV5-1|-
TGCGCCAGCAGCTTGGAGGGGGAAACCTATGGCTACACCTTC
CASSLEGETYGYTF
>TRBJ2-2|TRBV5-6|TRBD1
TGTGCCAGCAGCTCGGACAGGGTGATTTTAACGAGGGAGCTGTTTTTT
CASSSDRVILTRELFF
>TRBJ2-5|TRBV5-4|TRBD1
TGTGCCAGCAGCTCACTCCCAAGGGACAGAACTCAAGAGACCCAGTACTTC
CASSSLPRDRTQETQYF
>TRBJ2-1|TRBV18|TRBD2
TGTGCCAGCTCTGGAGCGGGAGTGGGCAATGAGCAGTTCTTC
CASSGAGVGNEQFF
>TRBJ1-3|TRBV5-1|-
TGCGCCAGCAGCTCCGGTCTTTCCTCTGGAAACACCATATATTTT
CASSSGLSSGNTIYF
>TRBJ1-6|TRBV15|TRBD1
TGTGCCACCAGCAGAGGAGGGGGGACAGGGTACTCACCCCTCCACTTT
CATSRGGGTGYSPLHF
>TRBJ2-1|TRBV5-1|-
TGCGCCAGCACAAGGGGTAGCTCCTACAATGAGCAGTTCTTC
CASTRGSSYNEQFF
>TRBJ1-5|TRBV5-8|TRBD1
TGTGCCAGCAGCTTAGGACAGGGTGGCCAGCCCCAGCATTTT
CASSLGQGGQPQHF
>TRBJ1-2|TRBV30|-
TGTGCCTGTCTTCGGGGGACCGGGGATCGCTATGGCTACACCTTC
CACLRGTGDRYGYTF
>TRBJ1-5|TRBV7-9|TRBD1
TGTGCCAGCAGCTCTCCCACCACAGGGGAAGAAGGGCCCCAGCATTTT
CASSSPTTGEEGPQHF
>TRBJ1-2|TRBV5-1|TRBD1
TGCGCCAGCAGCTACGGGACAGGACTTTATGGCTACACCTTC
CASSYGTGLYGYTF
>TRBJ2-2|TRBV18|-
TGTGCCAGCTCACCACAGGGGGTAAACACCGGGGAGCTGTTTTTT
CASSPQGVNTGELFF
>TRBJ1-2|TRBV7-9|-
TGTGCCAGCAGCTTACGAGGAGAATATGGCTACACCTTC
CASSLRGEYGYTF
>TRBJ1-1|TRBV5-6|-
TGTGCCAGCAGCCGTACCGGGAACACTGAAGCTTTCTTT
CASSRTGNTEAFF
>TRBJ2-7|TRBV4-1|-
TGCGCCAGCAGTCCCTCGGAGGGGATCTACGAGCAGTACTTC
CASSPSEGIYEQYF
>TRBJ2-1|TRBV9|-
TGTGCCAGCAGCGTTGAAAGACACCCCTCCTACAATGAGCAGTTCTTC
CASSVERHPSYNEQFF
>TRBJ2-7|TRBV20-1|-
TGCAGTGCTCTTCCGGGTGACGAGCAGTACTTC
CSALPGDEQYF
>TRBJ2-7|TRBV11-1|-
TGTGCCAGCAGCCGCGCACAGGGCTTCCACGAGCAGTACTTC
CASSRAQGFHEQYF
>TRBJ2-7|TRBV7-9|TRBD1
TGTGCCAGCAGCTACGGACAGGCACGGGGCGAGCAGTACTTC
CASSYGQARGEQYF
>TRBJ1-5|TRBV7-9|-
TGTGCCAGCAGCATAGGACAAAATAGCAATCAGCCCCAGCATTTT
CASSIGQNSNQPQHF
>TRBJ2-3|TRBV10-3|TRBD2
TGTGCCATCAGTGAGTTGGGGGGGACCTCTGGTACAGATACGCAGTATTTT
CAISELGGTSGTDTQYF
>TRBJ1-1|TRBV30|-
TGTGCCTGGAGCTTACTCAGGGGTACCACTGAAGCTTTCTTT
CAWSLLRGTTEAFF
>TRBJ2-1|TRBV5-1|TRBD2
TGCGCCAGCAGCTTGGGGACTAGCGGGAAAGTCAATGAGCAGTTCTTC
CASSLGTSGKVNEQFF
>TRBJ1-1|TRBV5-5|-
TGTGCCAGCACCCTGGACTTGAACACTGAAGCTTTCTTT
CASTLDLNTEAFF
>TRBJ2-3|TRBV5-4|-
TGTGCCAGCAGCCCCCCGGCGGGAAGCGGGAGCACAGATACGCAGTATTTT
CASSPPAGSGSTDTQYF
>TRBJ2-1|TRBV28|TRBD2
TGTGCCAGCAGATCCGGGACTAGGGAGTTCTTC
CASRSGTREFF
>TRBJ1-1|TRBV7-2|TRBD1
TGTGCCAGCACCGGACAGGGGTTACGTAATATGAACACTGAAGCTTTCTTT
CASTGQGLRNMNTEAFF
>TRBJ2-2|TRBV5-6|-
TGTGCCAGCAGCCTGTTAGGGGGTTCTGACACCGGGGAGCTGTTTTTT
CASSLLGGSDTGELFF
>TRBJ1-6|TRBV6-1|TRBD1
TGTGCCAGCAGCCTCATACAGGGGTGGGGGCCCCTCCACTTT
CASSLIQGWGPLHF
>TRBJ2-1|TRBV6-5|-
TGTGCCAGCAACCTAAGGGGTACGCCCTACAATGAGCAGTTCTTC
CASNLRGTPYNEQFF
>TRBJ1-4|TRBV27|TRBD1
TGTGCCAGCAGTTGGGGACAGGGCGATGGACTGTTTTTT
CASSWGQGDGLFF
>TRBJ1-6|TRBV5-6|-
TGTGCCAGCAGCTTGGGGGGACTTTCGCTCCTCCACTTT
CASSLGGLSLLHF
>TRBJ2-2|TRBV5-1|TRBD1
TGCGCCAGCAGCTCACAGGGGGGCACCGGGGAGCTGTTTTTT
CASSSQGGTGELFF
>TRBJ2-7|TRBV11-2|-
TGTGCCAGCAGCTTAGAGGCACAGATCAAATACGAGCAGTACTTC
CASSLEAQIKYEQYF
>TRBJ1-3|TRBV10-2|-
TGCGCCAGCATCACCGCAGAGGATTCTGGAAACACCATATATTTT
CASITAEDSGNTIYF
>TRBJ2-1|TRBV11-2|TRBD1
TGTGCCACCGGGGACAGGGGAGCGTACAATGAGCAGTTCTTC
CATGDRGAYNEQFF
>TRBJ2-7|TRBV18|-
TGTGCCAGCTCATCCGACAGGCAAGGATACGAGCAGTACTTC
CASSSDRQGYEQYF
>TRBJ2-5|TRBV15|TRBD2
TGTGCCACCAGCAGAGATGGGACTAACCAAGAGACCCAGTACTTC
CATSRDGTNQETQYF
>TRBJ1-1|TRBV6-6|TRBD1
TGTGCCAGCTGCCCGGGACAGAGAAATGAAGCTTTCTTT
CASCPGQRNEAFF